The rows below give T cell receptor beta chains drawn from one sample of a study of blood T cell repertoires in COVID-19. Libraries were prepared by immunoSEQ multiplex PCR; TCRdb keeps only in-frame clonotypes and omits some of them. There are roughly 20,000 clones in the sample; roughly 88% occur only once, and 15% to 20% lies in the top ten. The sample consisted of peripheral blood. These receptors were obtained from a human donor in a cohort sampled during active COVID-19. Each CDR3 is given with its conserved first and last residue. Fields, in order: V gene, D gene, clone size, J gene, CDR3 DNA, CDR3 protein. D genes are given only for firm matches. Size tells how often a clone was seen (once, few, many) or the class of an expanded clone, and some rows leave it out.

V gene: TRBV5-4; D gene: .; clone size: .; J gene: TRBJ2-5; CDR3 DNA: TGTGCCAGCAGCACAGACCTGGGGACTTCAGGCTTTTTGGGGGAAGAGACCCAGTACTTC; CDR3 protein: CASSTDLGTSGFLGEETQYF
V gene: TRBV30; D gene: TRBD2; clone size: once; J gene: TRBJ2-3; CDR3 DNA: TGTGCCTGTGTTCGGACTAGCGGGGAAAAATTGGATACGCAGTATTTT; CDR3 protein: CACVRTSGEKLDTQYF
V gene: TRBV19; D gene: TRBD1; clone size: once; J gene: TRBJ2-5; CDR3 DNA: TGTGCCAGTGCCACGACACATAACAGGGGAGAGACCCAGTACTTC; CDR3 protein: CASATTHNRGETQYF
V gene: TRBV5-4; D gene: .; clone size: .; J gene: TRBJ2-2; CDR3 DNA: TGTGCCAGCAGCTCAGGCCAACAGAGTTCGGCCGGGGAGCTGTTTTTT; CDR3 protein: CASSSGQQSSAGELFF
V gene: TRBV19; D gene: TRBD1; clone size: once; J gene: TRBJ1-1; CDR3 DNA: TGTGCCAGTAGTGTAGGGACAGTGAACACTGAAGCTTTCTTT; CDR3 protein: CASSVGTVNTEAFF
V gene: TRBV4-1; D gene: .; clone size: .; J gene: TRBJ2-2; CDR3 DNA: TGCGCCAGCAGCTCCCGACAGCTCAACACCGGGGAGCTGTTTTTT; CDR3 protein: CASSSRQLNTGELFF
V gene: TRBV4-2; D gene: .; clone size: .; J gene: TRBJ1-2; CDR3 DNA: TGTGCCAGCAGCCAAGAGACAGTCAACTATGGCTACACCTTC; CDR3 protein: CASSQETVNYGYTF
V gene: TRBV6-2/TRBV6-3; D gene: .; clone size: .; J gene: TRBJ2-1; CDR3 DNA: TGTGCCAGCACCCCTCAGCGAGAATACAATGAGCAGTTCTTC; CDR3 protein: CASTPQREYNEQFF
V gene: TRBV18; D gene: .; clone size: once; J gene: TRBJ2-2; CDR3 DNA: TGTGCCAGCTCACCACCGAACAGAAACACCGGGGAGCTGTTTTTT; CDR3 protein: CASSPPNRNTGELFF
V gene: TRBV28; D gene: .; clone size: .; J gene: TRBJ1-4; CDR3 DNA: TGTGCCAGCAGTTTCTCCGGGACGGGGGATGAAAAACTGTTTTTT; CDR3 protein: CASSFSGTGDEKLFF
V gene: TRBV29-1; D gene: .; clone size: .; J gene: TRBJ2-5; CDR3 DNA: TGCAGCGTTGATTTAGAGCAAGAGACCCAGTACTTC; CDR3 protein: CSVDLEQETQYF
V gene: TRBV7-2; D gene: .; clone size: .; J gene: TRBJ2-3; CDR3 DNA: TGTGCCAGCAGCCCCGGAGCCGGACGTAGCGCAGATACGCAGTATTTT; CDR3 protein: CASSPGAGRSADTQYF
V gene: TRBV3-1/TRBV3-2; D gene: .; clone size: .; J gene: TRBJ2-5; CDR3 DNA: TGTGCCAGCAGCCAAACTATTGGGGGGGCAGGAGAGACCCAGTACTTC; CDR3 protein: CASSQTIGGAGETQYF
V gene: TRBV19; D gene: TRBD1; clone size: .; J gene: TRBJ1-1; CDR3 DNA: TGTGCCAGTAGTGCGCACAGGGGTATGAGCACTGAAGCTTTCTTT; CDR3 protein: CASSAHRGMSTEAFF
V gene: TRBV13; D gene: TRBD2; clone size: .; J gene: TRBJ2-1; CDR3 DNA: TGTGCCAGCAGCCGTTATGGGAGGGCTAGCGGGAGGGCCCACTACAATGAGCAGTTCTTC; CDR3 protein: CASSRYGRASGRAHYNEQFF
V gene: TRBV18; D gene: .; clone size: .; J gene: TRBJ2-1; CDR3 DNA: TGTGCCAGCTCACCCGGGACCTACAATGAGCAGTTCTTC; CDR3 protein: CASSPGTYNEQFF
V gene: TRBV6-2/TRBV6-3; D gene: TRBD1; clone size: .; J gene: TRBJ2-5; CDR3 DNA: TGTGCCAGCAGTCGAACAGGGGGCACGGAGACCCAGTACTTC; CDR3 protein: CASSRTGGTETQYF
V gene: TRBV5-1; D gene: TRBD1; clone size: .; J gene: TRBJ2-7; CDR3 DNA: TGCGCCAGCAGCTTGGCCAATACAGGGGTCCGCTCCTACGAGCAGTACTTC; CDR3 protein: CASSLANTGVRSYEQYF
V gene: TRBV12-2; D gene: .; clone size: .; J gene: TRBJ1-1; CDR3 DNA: TGTGCAAGTCGCTTCCGGATGGCCGACCAAGGGGGTAACACTGAAGCTTTCTTT; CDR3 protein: CASRFRMADQGGNTEAFF
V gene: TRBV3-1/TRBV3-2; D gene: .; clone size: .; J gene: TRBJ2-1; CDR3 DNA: TGTGCCAGCAGCCAAGATAGCAGTTCCTACAATGAGCAGTTCTTC; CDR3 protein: CASSQDSSSYNEQFF
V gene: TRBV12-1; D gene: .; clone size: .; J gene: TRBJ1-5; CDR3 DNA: TGTGCCAGCATCTCAGGGAGGGGCGCGAGCAATCAGCCCCAGCATTTT; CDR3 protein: CASISGRGASNQPQHF
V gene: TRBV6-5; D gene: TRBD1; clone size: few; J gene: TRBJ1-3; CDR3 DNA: TGTGCCAGCAGCATAGGACAGGTCTCTGGAAACACCATATATTTT; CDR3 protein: CASSIGQVSGNTIYF
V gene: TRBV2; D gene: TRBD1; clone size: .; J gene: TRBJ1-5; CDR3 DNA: TGTGCCAGCAAATTCACGGACAGGGCACATCAGCCCCAGCATTTT; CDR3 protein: CASKFTDRAHQPQHF
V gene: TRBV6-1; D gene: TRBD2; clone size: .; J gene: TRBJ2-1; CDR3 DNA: TGTGCCAGCAGTGAAGTGCCGGGACTAGCGATATACAATGAGCAGTTCTTC; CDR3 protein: CASSEVPGLAIYNEQFF
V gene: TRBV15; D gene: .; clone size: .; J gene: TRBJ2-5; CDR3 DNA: TGTGCCACCCAAAGGACAGCCCAAGAGACCCAGTACTTC; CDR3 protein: CATQRTAQETQYF
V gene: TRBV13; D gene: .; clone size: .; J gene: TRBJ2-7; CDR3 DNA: TGTGCCAGCAGCACCCCCCTTCAGGGTGACCGCGAGCAGTACTTC; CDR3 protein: CASSTPLQGDREQYF
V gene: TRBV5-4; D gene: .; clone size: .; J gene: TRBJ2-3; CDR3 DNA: TGTGCCAGCAGGTCCGGCGGTGGTTTCACAGATACGCAGTATTTT; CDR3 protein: CASRSGGGFTDTQYF
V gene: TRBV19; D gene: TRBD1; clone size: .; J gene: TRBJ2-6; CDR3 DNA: TGTGCCAGTAACCCCCGGGACAGGGGTCACTCTGGGGCCAACGTCCTGACTTTC; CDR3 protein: CASNPRDRGHSGANVLTF
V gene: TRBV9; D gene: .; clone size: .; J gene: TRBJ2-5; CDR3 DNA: TGTGCCAGCAGCGTAGGAACAGGTCGAGAGACCCAGTACTTC; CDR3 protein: CASSVGTGRETQYF
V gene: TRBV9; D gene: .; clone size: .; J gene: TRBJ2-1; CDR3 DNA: TGTGCCAGCAGCGTCGAGGGTATAGTCTACAATGAGCAGTTCTTC; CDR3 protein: CASSVEGIVYNEQFF
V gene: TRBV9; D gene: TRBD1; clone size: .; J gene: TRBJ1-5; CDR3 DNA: TGTGCCAGCAGCGCGGGGGACAGGTTTGGGGTATACAATCAGCCCCAGCATTTT; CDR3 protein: CASSAGDRFGVYNQPQHF
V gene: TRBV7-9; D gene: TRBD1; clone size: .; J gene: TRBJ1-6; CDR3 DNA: TGTGCCAGCAGCTTAGATGGGACAGTAAGCTCCTATAATTCACCCCTCCACTTT; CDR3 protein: CASSLDGTVSSYNSPLHF
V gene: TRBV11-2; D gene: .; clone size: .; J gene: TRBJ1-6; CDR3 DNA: TGTGCCAGCAGCTCAACCCAAGGGGCACCCCTCCACTTT; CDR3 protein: CASSSTQGAPLHF
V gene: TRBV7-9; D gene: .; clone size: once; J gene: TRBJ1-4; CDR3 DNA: TGTGCCAGCAGCTTAGTCCCGACAGGTTCTAATGAAAAACTGTTTTTT; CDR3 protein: CASSLVPTGSNEKLFF
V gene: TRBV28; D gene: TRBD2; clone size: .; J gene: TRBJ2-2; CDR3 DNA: TGTGCCAGCAGACTAGCGGCGAACACCGGGGAGCTGTTTTTT; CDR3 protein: CASRLAANTGELFF
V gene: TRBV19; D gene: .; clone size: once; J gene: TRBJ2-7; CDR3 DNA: TGTGCCAGTAGTCTCCGGGACGGACTATACGAGCAGTACTTC; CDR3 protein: CASSLRDGLYEQYF
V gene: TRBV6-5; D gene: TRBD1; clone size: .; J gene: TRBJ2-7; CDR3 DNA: TGTGCCAGCAGGGTGACAGGGTCCTACGAGCAGTACTTC; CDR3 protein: CASRVTGSYEQYF
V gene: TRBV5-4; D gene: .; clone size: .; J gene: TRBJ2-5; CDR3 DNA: TGTGCCAGCAGCCTATTGCGGGAAGAGACCCAGTACTTC; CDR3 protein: CASSLLREETQYF
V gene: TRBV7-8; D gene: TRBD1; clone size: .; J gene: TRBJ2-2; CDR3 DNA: TGTGCCAGCAGCCAAGGACAGGGAACCGGGGAGCTGTTTTTT; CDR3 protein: CASSQGQGTGELFF
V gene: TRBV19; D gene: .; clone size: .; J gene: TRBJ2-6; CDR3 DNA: TGTGCCAGTAGTATAATCAGGCCCGGGGCCAACGTCCTGACTTTC; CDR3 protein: CASSIIRPGANVLTF